The clone carrying this T cell receptor (beta chain) was seen a handful of times. Its specificity is not known. This entry comes from a study of cytomegalovirus exposure and HLA in healthy donors. Study outcomes and limitations: Associated with cytomegalovirus, according to the listing, were 150 to 200 TCR beta chains. TCR beta sequences reportedly predicted most subjects' HLA-A and HLA-B alleles accurately. HLA alleles showed associations with fewer than 20,000 TCR beta sequences in a later analysis, at a 0.05 false discovery rate.

13 Jbeta primers and 60 Vbeta primers were used for the PCR. Generated by immunoSEQ multiplex PCR, the TCRdb table keeps only in-frame clones and is missing some. Altogether some 220,000 clones are present, more than 70% being singletons, with the ten largest covering under 0.6%. Germline V gene data show CDR1 as MNHEY and CDR2 as SMNVEV (reference sequence). The CDR3 has 14 amino acids. Trimming pared 1 base from V and 4 bases from J, leaving 8 bases between. Specimen: PBMCs. The rearrangement joins TRBV27 to TRBJ1-5; D gene ambiguous. The origin of this receptor is a boy under 18 in good health and CMV-seronegative. Written as DNA, the CDR3 is TGTGCCAGCAGTTTATTGGGCGGGAATCAGCCCCAGCATTTT. Protein sequence: CASSLLGGNQPQHF.